These T cell receptor beta chains were read from a single sample in a study of shared clonotypes between healthy human individuals. TCRdb's copy holds only in-frame clones and misses some; the assay was immunoSEQ multiplex PCR. Among around 1.5 million clones, about 98% were seen once, and the ten largest hold around 0.47%. Sequenced material: naive CD4+ T cells sorted from blood. The receptors come from a man between 25 and 39 years old in good health. CDR3s include the opening cysteine and the closing phenylalanine or tryptophan. Fields, in order: V gene, clone size, J gene, D gene, CDR3 DNA, CDR3 protein. The D gene is left open where the match is weak. The listing skips clone size in some rows; elsewhere it reads once, few, many or a size class.

TRBV6-5	-	TRBJ2-4	TRBD2	TGTGCCAGCAGCCCGGACGGGAGGAGGAACATTCAGTACTTC	CASSPDGRRNIQYF
TRBV7-9	-	TRBJ1-5	-	TGTGCCAGCAGCTTGGGGTCCACAGGGAGGGATCAGCCCCAGCATTTT	CASSLGSTGRDQPQHF
TRBV5-6	-	TRBJ2-7	TRBD1	TGTGCCAGCAGCGAAACCCGGGACAGGTTTTCCTACGAGCAGTACTTC	CASSETRDRFSYEQYF
TRBV29-1	-	TRBJ2-5	-	TGCAGCGTTGCCGCGTCAGAGACCCAGTACTTC	CSVAASETQYF
TRBV28	-	TRBJ1-1	-	TGTGCCAGCACGCTGGGGGGGAACACTGAAGCTTTCTTT	CASTLGGNTEAFF
TRBV5-5	-	TRBJ1-5	-	TGTGCCAGCAGCACCATGGGGTCTAGGCAGCCCCAGCATTTT	CASSTMGSRQPQHF
TRBV6-6	-	TRBJ2-2	TRBD1	TGTGCCGGGAGACAGGGGTTTGACACCGGGGAGCTGTTTTTT	CAGRQGFDTGELFF
TRBV11-2	-	TRBJ1-1	-	TGTGCCAGCAGCCCCAGACAGAGAATGAACACTGAAGCTTTCTTT	CASSPRQRMNTEAFF
TRBV28	-	TRBJ2-7	-	TGTGCCAGCAGCGGGCCCGGGACTGGGGTTTACGAGCAGTACTTC	CASSGPGTGVYEQYF
TRBV18	-	TRBJ2-2	-	TGTGCCAGCTCACCAATTGGGGGAAGAGACACCGGGGAGCTGTTTTTT	CASSPIGGRDTGELFF
TRBV9	once	TRBJ1-5	-	TGTGCCAGCAGCGTAGATTCAGGGTCCAATCAGCCCCAGCATTTT	CASSVDSGSNQPQHF
TRBV19	once	TRBJ1-2	-	TGTGCCACTCGAAAGAGGGCAGGGTTGACAGCTGGCTACACCTTC	CATRKRAGLTAGYTF
TRBV19	once	TRBJ2-5	-	TGTGCCAGTAACGTGGGTAGGGGGGGTGGAGAGACCCAGTACTTC	CASNVGRGGGETQYF
TRBV28	once	TRBJ1-2	TRBD1	TGTGCCAGCAGTTCCCCGACAGGGTCTCCCAACTATGGCTACACCTTC	CASSSPTGSPNYGYTF
TRBV5-1	-	TRBJ2-4	-	TGCGCCAGCAGCTTGAGAACAGCGGCTAGGGCGTACTTC	CASSLRTAARAYF
TRBV7-9	-	TRBJ1-5	-	TGTGCCAGCAGCTTAGCGAGGGGCTCAATTAATTATCAGCCCCAGCATTTT	CASSLARGSINYQPQHF
TRBV5-1	-	TRBJ2-3	-	TGCGCCAGCAGCTTGGCCCGAGGCGCAGATACGCAGTATTTT	CASSLARGADTQYF
TRBV2	-	TRBJ1-1	-	TGTGCCAGCAGTGGGTTGGTTGAAGCTTTCTTT	CASSGLVEAFF
TRBV18	-	TRBJ2-7	-	TGTGCCAGCTCACCTCGCCGGACCTACGAGCAGTACTTC	CASSPRRTYEQYF
TRBV14	-	TRBJ2-3	TRBD2	TGTGCCAGCAGCCAAGCGGTGCTAGCGGGAGTCACAGATACGCAGTATTTT	CASSQAVLAGVTDTQYF
TRBV5-1	once	TRBJ2-2	TRBD2	TGCGCCAGCAGCTTGACTAGCGGGAGATCCAGCACCGGGGAGCTGTTTTTT	CASSLTSGRSSTGELFF
TRBV19	-	TRBJ2-1	TRBD2	TGTGCCAGTAGTGCGGAGGGGAGGGGTATGCTGGGCAATGAGCAGTTCTTC	CASSAEGRGMLGNEQFF
TRBV7-9	-	TRBJ1-2	-	TGTGCCAGCACCCCGATCGCAGGGGCTAACTATGGCTACACCTTC	CASTPIAGANYGYTF
TRBV7-3	-	TRBJ1-2	-	TGTGCCAGCAGCCTACAGGATCGGTATGGCTACACCTTC	CASSLQDRYGYTF
TRBV15	-	TRBJ2-1	-	TGTGCCACCCGTAGGGTAGGCAATGAGCAGTTCTTC	CATRRVGNEQFF